These 28 T cell receptor beta chains were all obtained from the same sample, sequenced in a study of T cells in women clearing cervical HPV infection. Sequencing used immunoSEQ multiplex PCR; TCRdb keeps in-frame clones, though not all of them. The sample holds roughly 45,000 clones. The sample was blood buffy coat. The receptor set was obtained from a woman aged 18-69 years with a cervical HPV16 infection that either progressed to CIN3+ or cleared (not recorded which).

To note about this clone: The sequenced fragment ends 3 residues before the CDR3 boundary, so the rest is inferred from the germline J gene. The genes are TRBV5-1 and TRBJ1-1; D uncertain. The CDR3 is 13 amino acids. Germline V lookup: CDR1 SGHRS, CDR2 YFSETQ. The CDR3 sequence: CASSQAPNRGAFF. The DNA read from the CDR3 is TGCGCCAGCAGCCAAGCGCCTAATCGGGGA.

As regards this clone: The read comes to an end 3 residues before the CDR3 does, leaving the germline J gene to fill in the end. The rearrangement uses TRBV5-1 and TRBJ1-4, with D hard to call. The CDR3 sequence is 14 residues long. Deletions cut 2 bases from V and 7 bases from J, with 12 bases between. Looked up from germline, CDR1 is SGHRS and CDR2 is YFSETQ. The CDR3 sequence is CASSFSRLSEKLFF. The CDR3 bases that were read are TGCGCCAGCAGCTTTTCCAGGCTCTCTGAAAAA.

Worth noting for this clone: The read ends 3 residues early relative to the CDR3; the germline J gene fills the gap. The chain has TRBV20-1 and TRBJ2-1; 11 bases are a match to TRBD2. CDR1 and CDR2 (germline): DFQATT, SNEGSKA (reference sequence). CDR3 length: 19 residues. The junction had 10 bases not matched to a gene; V was cut back by 0 bases and J by 0 bases. The part of the CDR3 DNA that was read is TGCAGTGCTAGAGAGTTAGCGGGGGGGCCTTTCGGCTCCTACAATGAG. The encoded protein is CSARELAGGPFGSYNE. The full-length CDR3 reads as CSARELAGGPFGSYNEQFF.

To note about this clone: The read comes to an end 3 residues before the CDR3 does, leaving the germline J gene to fill in the end. Other DNA variants within this sample encode the same CDR3. V gene TRBV7-6 combines with J gene TRBJ1-3, with 9 nucleotides matching TRBD1. Germline V gene sequence: CDR1 SGHVS, CDR2 FNYEAQ. This CDR3 comprises 15 residues. After removal of 5 bases from V and 4 bases from J, the junction contained 6 bases not matched to a gene. The CDR3 bases that were read are TGTGCCAGCAGCAAAACAGGGGGCTACGGAAACACC. This gives the protein CASSKTGGYGNT. The entire CDR3 sequence reads CASSKTGGYGNTIYF.

Comment on this clone: The missing CDR3 end, 3 residues past where the read stops, is filled in from the germline J gene. The chain joins TRBV11-2 to TRBJ2-7; D is unclear. Germline V gene data show CDR1 as SGHAT and CDR2 as FQNNGV. The CDR3 has 14 residues. The V end was cut by 3 bases, the J end by 0 bases, with 9 bases between. The part of the CDR3 DNA that was read is TGTGCCAGCAGCTTCGTCAGAAGCTCCTACGAG. This sequence encodes CASSFVRSSYE. The full CDR3 protein is CASSFVRSSYEQYF.

The chain's CDR3 is CAWSVGMGRGRTDTQYF. CDR3 bases read: TGTGCCTGGAGTGTTGGGATGGGGCGGGGGCGCACAGATACG. The gene calls are TRBV30 and TRBJ2-3, with D possibly being TRBD2 (7 bases). The read is 3 residues too short to cover the CDR3 end, so that end is filled in from the germline J gene. This CDR3 is 17 amino acids long. CDR1 is GTSNPN and CDR2 is SVGIG in the germline V gene (reference sequence). V was shortened by 0 bases and J by 1 base, with 17 bases between the two germline ends.

Regarding this clone: The DNA ends 3 residues before the CDR3 does, and the rest of the CDR3 is filled in from the germline J gene. The chain couples TRBV19 to TRBJ1-4, with D possibly TRBD1 on 5 matching bases. The CDR3 is made up of 14 amino acids. Trimming pared 7 bases from V and 5 bases from J, leaving 14 bases between. Germline V gives CDR1 LNHDA, CDR2 SQIVND (reference sequence). The sequenced CDR3 bases are TGTGCCAGTACCAGGGAAGGGCGGAATGAAAAA. This sequence encodes CASTREGRNEK. The whole CDR3 protein reads CASTREGRNEKLFF.

Remarks on this clone: The CDR3 end falls 3 residues outside the read, so it is completed with the germline J gene. The rearrangement links TRBV2 to TRBJ2-3; tentative D call: TRBD1 (5 bases). This CDR3 is built from 15 residues. CDR1 and CDR2 (germline): SNHLY, FYNNEI. CDR3 DNA, as far as it was read: TGTGCCAGCAGGAACGGTGGGGCCTTGAATCAGCCG. Residues: CASRNGGALNQP. The whole CDR3 sequence is CASRNGGALNQPQYF.

For this clone: The read terminates 3 residues before the CDR3 end, so the remaining end is supplied by the germline J gene. The chain carries TRBV6-2 or TRBV6-3 and TRBJ1-1; TRBD1 agrees at 7 bases. The CDR3 has 14 amino acids. Germline lookup yields CDR1 MNHEY and CDR2 SVGEGT. The trim removed 0 bases at V and 7 bases at J, leaving 5 bases unmatched. The CDR3 is CASSYSGTVLEAFF. CDR3 DNA (partial): TGTGCCAGCAGTTACTCCGGGACAGTCCTTGAA.

On this clone: The missing CDR3 end, 3 residues past where the read stops, is filled in from the germline J gene. The chain recombines TRBV10-1 with TRBJ2-1, with 8 bases lining up with TRBD1. Germline trimming cut 6 bases from V and 3 bases from J; bases unmatched to any gene: 7. This CDR3 is built from 15 residues. Per germline, CDR1 WNHNN and CDR2 SYGVQD (reference sequence). The sequenced part of the CDR3 DNA is TGCGCCAGCAGCAACCCCGGGACAGGCTACAATGAG. Encoded protein: CASSNPGTGYNE. In full, the CDR3 reads CASSNPGTGYNEQFF.

Comment on this clone: The CDR3 end is not reached by the read, which stops 3 residues before it; the germline J gene fills it in. J is TRBJ2-7 and V is TRBV10-3; possibly TRBD2 for D (6 bases). Trimming took off 0 bases at V and 6 bases at J, with 6 bases between the two ends. There are 12 residues in the CDR3. Germline assignment: CDR1 ENHRY and CDR2 SYGVKD. The CDR3 protein is CAISESGGEQYF. The sequenced part of the CDR3 DNA is TGTGCCATCAGTGAGTCGGGGGGCGAG.

To note about this clone: The read falls 3 residues short of the CDR3 end, and the missing part is taken from the germline J gene. The chain carries TRBV2 and TRBJ1-6; 8 nucleotides align to TRBD1. CDR3 length: 15 residues. In germline, CDR1 is SNHLY, CDR2 FYNNEI. The V and J ends lost 3 bases and 10 bases, in that order; junction bases with no gene match: 8. The CDR3 loop reads CASSEVWTGSSPLHF. The part of the CDR3 DNA that was read is TGTGCCAGCAGTGAGGTATGGACAGGGAGCTCACCC.

Worth noting for this clone: Read data end 3 residues before the CDR3 end; the end is taken from the germline J gene. The V gene is TRBV5-4, the J gene TRBJ2-1; no definite D call. V lost 4 bases and J 2 bases, leaving 13 bases between the germline ends. The CDR3 totals 15 residues. The germline CDR1 and CDR2 sequences are SGHNT and YYREEE (reference sequence). CDR3 DNA, as far as it was read: TGTGCCAGCAGCCCCGTCACTGGTACCTACAATGAG. Amino acids: CASSPVTGTYNE. The full-length CDR3 reads as CASSPVTGTYNEQFF.

Note on this clone: The read stops 3 residues short of the end of the CDR3; the missing end is completed from the germline J gene. The chain carries TRBV5-6 and TRBJ1-5; TRBD1 matches 7 bases. Looked up from germline, CDR1 is SGHDT and CDR2 is YYEEEE. V lost 4 bases and J lost 6; bases outside the gene matches: 7. CDR3 length: 14 amino acids. The sequenced CDR3 bases are TGTGCCAGCAGCATAGGGACAGCAGGTCAGCCC. It specifies CASSIGTAGQP. The full CDR3 protein is CASSIGTAGQPQHF.

With regard to this clone: With the read ending 3 residues before the CDR3 end, the germline J gene is used to fill in that end. The rearrangement uses TRBV5-1 and TRBJ2-5; tentatively, D is TRBD1 or TRBD2 (5 bases each). V shed 6 bases and J shed 0 bases, with 9 bases lying between them. The CDR3 is made up of 13 amino acids. The germline CDR1 and CDR2 sequences are SGHRS and YFSETQ. CDR3 residues: CASNEGYQETQYF. The part of the CDR3 DNA that was read is TGCGCCAGCAACGAGGGGTACCAAGAGACC.

Of note for this clone: The sequenced fragment ends 3 residues before the CDR3 boundary, so the rest is inferred from the germline J gene. The rearrangement links TRBV5-4 to TRBJ2-5; D uncertain. Trimming left V 0 bases short and J 3 bases short, with 12 bases between. The CDR3 runs to 15 residues. Per the germline V gene, CDR1 is SGHNT and CDR2 is YYREEE (reference sequence). The part of the CDR3 DNA that was read is TGTGCCAGCAGCTTGGGAAGCTCTCTTGAAGAGACC. It translates to CASSLGSSLEET. Given in full, the CDR3 is CASSLGSSLEETQYF.

Note on this clone: The CDR3 end is not reached by the read, which stops 3 residues before it; the germline J gene fills it in. J is TRBJ1-6 and V is TRBV7-9; D unclear. CDR1 SEHNR and CDR2 FQNEAQ come from the germline V gene (reference sequence). This CDR3 is 14 amino acids long. V lost 3 bases and J lost 10, with 13 bases in between. CDR3 in amino acids: CASSFRGLGSPLHF. The part of the CDR3 DNA that was read is TGTGCCAGCAGCTTTCGCGGTCTCGGCTCACCC.

Comments on this clone: The CDR3 is cut off 3 residues early in the read; its end comes from the germline J gene. The chain recombines TRBV7-8 with TRBJ1-4, with TRBD1 matching 7 bases. Germline CDR1 and CDR2: SGHVS and FQNEAQ. The CDR3 is made up of 14 amino acids. Partial CDR3 DNA: TGTGCCAGCAGGCCTCAGGGGGTCTATTCACCA. It is translated as CASRPQGVYSP. From start to end, the CDR3 is CASRPQGVYSPLFF.

Points on this clone: The missing CDR3 end, 3 residues past where the read stops, is filled in from the germline J gene. The chain employs TRBV19 and TRBJ2-3; 8 bases fit TRBD1. The germline gives CDR1 LNHDA, CDR2 SQIVND (reference sequence). This CDR3 is built from 16 residues. Trimming at V came to 4 bases and at J to 0 bases, leaving 6 bases not matched to a gene. Partial CDR3 DNA: TGTGCCAGTAGTAATCAGGGGGCCTCTAGCACAGATACG. This encodes CASSNQGASSTDT. The CDR3, in full, reads CASSNQGASSTDTQYF.

On this clone itself: The CDR3 end falls 3 residues outside the read, so it is completed with the germline J gene. The chain combines TRBV7-2 with TRBJ1-2; a possible D gene is TRBD1 (5 bases). Germline lookup yields CDR1 SGHTA and CDR2 FQGNSA. The CDR3 totals 15 residues. CDR3: CASSLRGYYTDTYTF. The part of the CDR3 DNA that was read is TGTGCCAGCAGCTTACGGGGGTACTACACAGATACC.

Notes on this clone: The read ends 3 residues before the CDR3 terminus; that terminus is restored from the germline J gene. The chain has TRBV10-1 and TRBJ1-3, with 8 bases that match TRBD1. CDR3 size: 16 residues. V was clipped by 6 bases and J by 0 bases; unmatched bases: 7. The germline V gene has CDR1 WNHNN and CDR2 SYGVQD (reference sequence). The DNA read from the CDR3 is TGCGCCAGCAGCGACCAACAGGGGGTCTCTGGAAACACC. Protein sequence: CASSDQQGVSGNT. In full, the CDR3 reads CASSDQQGVSGNTIYF.

Worth noting for this clone: The read ends 3 residues shy of where the CDR3 ends; the end is completed using the germline J gene. This chain joins TRBV18 and TRBJ1-2; a possible D gene is TRBD1 (5 bases). Germline values: CDR1 KGHSH, CDR2 LQKENI. CDR3 length equals 16 residues. CDR3 DNA, as far as it was read: TGTGCCAGCTCGCCAAGAGCGGGGGGACCACTAAATGAC. Protein product: CASSPRAGGPLND. Given in full, the CDR3 is CASSPRAGGPLNDYTF.

In regard to this clone: The read gets to within 3 residues of the CDR3 end, and the germline J gene fills in the rest. V is TRBV19 and J is TRBJ2-3, with no clear D. Germline V CDR1 and CDR2: LNHDA, SQIVND (reference sequence). V shed 0 bases and J shed 2 bases, with 6 bases lying between them. This CDR3 spans 14 amino acids. The part of the CDR3 DNA that was read is TGTGCCAGTAGTATAGAGGGCCACACAGATACG. Encoded protein: CASSIEGHTDT. The complete CDR3 protein is CASSIEGHTDTQYF.

With respect to this clone: Read data end 3 residues before the CDR3 end; the end is taken from the germline J gene. The rearrangement links TRBV19 to TRBJ1-1; D unclear. Germline CDR1 LNHDA, CDR2 SQIVND (reference sequence). The CDR3 is made up of 11 amino acids. The sequenced part of the CDR3 DNA is TGTGCCAGTGTTAAATACATCGAA. This translates into CASVKYIE. The complete CDR3 protein is CASVKYIEAFF.

Worth noting for this clone: Germline and junction disagree at one end, which may indicate a read error. The read is 3 residues too short to cover the CDR3 end, so that end is filled in from the germline J gene. The J gene is TRBJ2-7, the V gene TRBV5-1; TRBD1 might be the D (5 bases). The CDR3 runs to 13 residues. Germline assignment: CDR1 SGHRS and CDR2 YFSETQ. The CDR3 DNA, read in part, is TGCGCCAGCAGTTTGGACAACTCCTACGAG. The encoded protein is CASSLDNSYE. The complete CDR3 protein is CASSLDNSYEQYF.

As for this clone: The read halts 3 residues ahead of the CDR3 end, with the missing end drawn from the germline J gene. The rearrangement uses TRBV2 and TRBJ2-1; 8 bases fit TRBD1. The CDR3 is made up of 15 amino acids. Trimming at V came to 3 bases and at J to 4 bases, leaving 5 bases not matched to a gene. CDR1 is SNHLY and CDR2 is FYNNEI in the germline V gene. Partial CDR3 DNA: TGTGCCAGCAGTGAGACTCAGGGGGCTTACAATGAG. Translating it yields CASSETQGAYNE. The CDR3, in full, reads CASSETQGAYNEQFF.

Note on this clone: The read falls 3 residues short of the CDR3 end, and the missing part is taken from the germline J gene. This chain links TRBV6-2 or TRBV6-3 with TRBJ1-1; a weak D match, TRBD1 (5 bases). CDR3 size: 15 residues. With 2 bases removed from V and 3 bases from J, the gap between germline ends came to 13 bases. Looked up from germline, CDR1 is MNHEY and CDR2 is SVGEGT. The CDR3 bases that were read are TGTGCCAGCAGTTACGGCAGGGAAGGGGACACTGAA. Amino acid sequence: CASSYGREGDTE. The full CDR3 protein reads CASSYGREGDTEAFF.

For this clone: With the read ending 3 residues before the CDR3 end, the germline J gene is used to fill in that end. This chain links TRBV7-8 with TRBJ1-6; TRBD1 matches at 10 bases. The germline V gene has CDR1 SGHVS and CDR2 FQNEAQ. The CDR3 runs 14 residues. V was clipped by 5 bases and J by 11 bases; unmatched bases: 6. The chain's CDR3 is CASSEGTGVTPLHF. The DNA read from the CDR3 is TGTGCCAGCAGCGAAGGGACAGGGGTGACACCC.